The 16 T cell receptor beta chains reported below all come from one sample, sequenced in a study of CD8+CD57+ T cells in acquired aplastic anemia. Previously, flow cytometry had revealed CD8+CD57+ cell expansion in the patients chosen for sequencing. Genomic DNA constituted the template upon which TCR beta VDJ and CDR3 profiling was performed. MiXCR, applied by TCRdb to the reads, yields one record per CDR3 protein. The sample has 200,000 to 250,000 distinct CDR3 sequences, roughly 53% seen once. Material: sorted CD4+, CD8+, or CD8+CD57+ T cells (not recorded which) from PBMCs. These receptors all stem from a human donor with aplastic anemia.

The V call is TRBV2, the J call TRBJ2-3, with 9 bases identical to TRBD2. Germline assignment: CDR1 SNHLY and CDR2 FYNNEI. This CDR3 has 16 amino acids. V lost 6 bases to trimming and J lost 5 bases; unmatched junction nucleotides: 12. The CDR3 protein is CASSPRLRGGVDTQYF. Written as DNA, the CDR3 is TGTGCCAGCAGCCCCCGTTTGCGGGGGGGCGTAGATACGCAGTATTTT.

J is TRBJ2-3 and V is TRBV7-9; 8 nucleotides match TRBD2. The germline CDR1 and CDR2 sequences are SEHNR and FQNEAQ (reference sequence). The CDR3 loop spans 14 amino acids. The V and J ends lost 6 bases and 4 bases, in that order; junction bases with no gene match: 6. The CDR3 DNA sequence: TGTGCCAGCAGTCTCAGCGGGAGTGCAGATACGCAGTATTTT. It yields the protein CASSLSGSADTQYF.

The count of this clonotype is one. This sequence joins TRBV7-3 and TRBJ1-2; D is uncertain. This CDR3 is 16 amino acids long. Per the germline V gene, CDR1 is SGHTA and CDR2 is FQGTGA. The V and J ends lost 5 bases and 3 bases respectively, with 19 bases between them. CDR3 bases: TGTGCCAGCAGCCCCGTGGAGACTAGCGGGGACTATGGCTACACCTTC. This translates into CASSPVETSGDYGYTF.

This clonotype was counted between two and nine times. The DNA of the CDR3 is TGCGCCAGCAGCCTCCATGGAGGGGTTGAGAATCAGCCCCAGCATTTT. Its protein product is CASSLHGGVENQPQHF. The V and J genes are TRBV4-1 and TRBJ1-5; D perhaps matches TRBD1 (5 bases). The germline gives CDR1 MGHRA, CDR2 YSYEKL. V was shortened by 4 bases and J by 4 bases, with 17 bases between the two germline ends. The length of the CDR3 is 16 residues.

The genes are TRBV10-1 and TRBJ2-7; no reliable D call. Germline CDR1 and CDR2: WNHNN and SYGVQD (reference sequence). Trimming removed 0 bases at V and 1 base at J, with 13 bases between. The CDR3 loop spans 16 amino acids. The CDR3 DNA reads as TGCGCCAGCAGTGAGTCTGTAGGGAAGAGGTCCTACGAGCAGTACTTC. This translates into CASSESVGKRSYEQYF.

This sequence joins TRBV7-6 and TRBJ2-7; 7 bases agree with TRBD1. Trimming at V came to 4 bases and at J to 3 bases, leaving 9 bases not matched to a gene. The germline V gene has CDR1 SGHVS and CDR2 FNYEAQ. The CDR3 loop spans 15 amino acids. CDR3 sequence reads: CASSYRQGRDYEQYF. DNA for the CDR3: TGTGCCAGCAGCTATCGACAGGGCAGAGACTACGAGCAGTACTTC.

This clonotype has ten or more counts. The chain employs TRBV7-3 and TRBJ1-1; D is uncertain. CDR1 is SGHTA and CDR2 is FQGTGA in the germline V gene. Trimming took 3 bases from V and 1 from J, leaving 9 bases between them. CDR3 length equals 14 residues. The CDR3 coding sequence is TGTGCCAGCAGCTTTGCTTCAGAGAACACTGAAGCTTTCTTT. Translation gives CASSFASENTEAFF.

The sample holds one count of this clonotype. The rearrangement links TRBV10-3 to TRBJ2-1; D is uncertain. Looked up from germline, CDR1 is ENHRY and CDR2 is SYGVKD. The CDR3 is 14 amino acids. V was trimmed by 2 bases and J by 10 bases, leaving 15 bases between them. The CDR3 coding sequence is TGTGCCATCAGTGAGAGGTCCATTTTATTCGAGCAGTTCTTC. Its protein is CAISERSILFEQFF.

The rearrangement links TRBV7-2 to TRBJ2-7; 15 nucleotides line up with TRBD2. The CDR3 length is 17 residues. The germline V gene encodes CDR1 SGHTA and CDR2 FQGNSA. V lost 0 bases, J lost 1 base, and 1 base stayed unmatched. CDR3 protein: CASSLAGTSGGSYEQYF. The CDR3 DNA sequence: TGTGCCAGCAGCTTAGCGGGGACTAGCGGGGGGTCCTACGAGCAGTACTTC.

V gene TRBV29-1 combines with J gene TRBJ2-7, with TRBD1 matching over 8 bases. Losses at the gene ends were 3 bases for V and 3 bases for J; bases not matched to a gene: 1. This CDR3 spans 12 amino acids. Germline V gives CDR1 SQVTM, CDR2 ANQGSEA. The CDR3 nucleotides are TGCAGCGTTGAGGACAGGGACTACGAGCAGTACTTC. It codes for CSVEDRDYEQYF.

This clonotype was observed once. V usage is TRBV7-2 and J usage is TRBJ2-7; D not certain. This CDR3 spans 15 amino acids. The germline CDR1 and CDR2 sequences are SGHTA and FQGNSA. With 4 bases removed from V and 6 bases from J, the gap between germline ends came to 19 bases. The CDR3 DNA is TGTGCCAGCAGCTCCCAAATGGGCCCGTGGGGCGAGCAGTACTTC. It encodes CASSSQMGPWGEQYF.

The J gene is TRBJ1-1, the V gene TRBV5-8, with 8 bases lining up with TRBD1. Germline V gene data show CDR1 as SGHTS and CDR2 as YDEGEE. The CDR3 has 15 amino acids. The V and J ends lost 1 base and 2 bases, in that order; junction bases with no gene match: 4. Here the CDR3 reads CASSLFAGGNTEAFF. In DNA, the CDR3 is TGTGCCAGCAGCTTGTTCGCAGGGGGCAACACTGAAGCTTTCTTT.

In DNA, the CDR3 is TGTGCCAGCAGCGTAGCTCTGGGGGCAGCGGACACTGAAGCTTTCTTT. Its translation is CASSVALGAADTEAFF. This chain uses TRBV9 with TRBJ1-1; D is possibly TRBD1 (6 bases). V was pared by 0 bases and J by 3 bases, with 15 bases between. There are 16 residues in the CDR3. Germline CDR1 reads SGDLS; CDR2 reads YYNGEE.

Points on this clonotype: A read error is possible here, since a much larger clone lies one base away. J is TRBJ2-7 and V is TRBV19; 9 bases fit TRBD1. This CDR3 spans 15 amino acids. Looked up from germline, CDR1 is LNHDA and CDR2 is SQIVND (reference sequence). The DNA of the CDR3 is TGTGCCAGTAGTCCCGGGGGGACAGGGTCCTACGTGCAGTACTTC. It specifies CASSPGGTGSYVQYF.

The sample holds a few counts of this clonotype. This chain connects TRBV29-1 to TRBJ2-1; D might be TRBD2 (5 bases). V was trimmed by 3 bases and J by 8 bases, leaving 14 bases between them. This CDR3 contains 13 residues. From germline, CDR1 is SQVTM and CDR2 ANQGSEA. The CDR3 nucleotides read TGCAGCGTTGACGGGGTATCCATTTATGAGCAGTTCTTC. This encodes CSVDGVSIYEQFF.

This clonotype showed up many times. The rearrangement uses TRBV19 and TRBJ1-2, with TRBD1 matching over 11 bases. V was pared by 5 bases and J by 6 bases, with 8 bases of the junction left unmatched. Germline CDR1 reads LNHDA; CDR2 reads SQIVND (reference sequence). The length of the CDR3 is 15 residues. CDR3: CASSAGGQGADGYTF. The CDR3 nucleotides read TGTGCCAGTAGTGCCGGCGGACAGGGGGCGGATGGCTACACCTTC.